This note documents a single TCR beta chain sequence. Its specificity is not known. This sample was included in a study of CD8 T cells in Susac syndrome. Looking at the study overall: Clinically active disease was present in six of the sequenced Susac syndrome patients. Roughly eight of these patients were in remission. Broader study findings: TEMRA cells and active patients showed peak Susac CD8+ clonal expansion.

With random hexamers, reverse transcription was performed on about 0.5 to 1 ug of RNA. TCRdb processed the immunoSEQ multiplex PCR reads anew with MiXCR; each CDR3 protein has one entry. Of 100,000 to 150,000 distinct CDR3 sequences in the sample, more than 90% are singletons; the top ten hold 0.2% to 0.25%. The CDR3 is 14 residues long. Germline-derived CDR1 and CDR2 are SGDLS and YYNGEE. V lost 0 bases and J 3 bases, leaving 9 bases between the germline ends. This chain uses TRBV9 with TRBJ2-5; TRBD1 or TRBD2 may be the D gene (5 bases each). The clonotype comes from a human donor with Susac syndrome. The sequencing sample was made of CD8+ T cells from PBMCs. DNA of the CDR3: TGTGCCAGCAGCGTAGACGGGGCAAAAGAGACCCAGTACTTC. This translates into CASSVDGAKETQYF.